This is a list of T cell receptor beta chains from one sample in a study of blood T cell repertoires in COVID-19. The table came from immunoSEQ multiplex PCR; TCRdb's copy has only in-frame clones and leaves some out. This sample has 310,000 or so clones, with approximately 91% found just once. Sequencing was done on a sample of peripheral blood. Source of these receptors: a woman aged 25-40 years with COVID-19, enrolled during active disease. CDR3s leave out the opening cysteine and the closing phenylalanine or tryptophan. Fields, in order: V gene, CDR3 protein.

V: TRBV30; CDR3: ASLRGLAGSDTQY
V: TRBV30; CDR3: AWSVRGTLPGELF
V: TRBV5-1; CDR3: ASSVPTGAETSGYEQY
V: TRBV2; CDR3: ASSETTGNTEAF
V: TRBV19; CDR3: ASSASGSSETQY
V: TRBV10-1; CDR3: ASSEPKHPTPYEQY
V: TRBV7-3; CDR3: ASSTRYGRRNQPQH
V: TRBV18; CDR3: ASSPYGRSGYT
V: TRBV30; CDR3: AWDDETGEQF
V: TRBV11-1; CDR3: ASSVRDYQETQY
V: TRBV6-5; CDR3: ASSRGTEHNQPQH
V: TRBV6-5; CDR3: ASYTGRIPYNEQF
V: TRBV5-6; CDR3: ASSLAREQY
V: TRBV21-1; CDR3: ASSFPPSWSNEQF
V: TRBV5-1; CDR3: ASSLVPTSGFDEQY
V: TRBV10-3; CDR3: AISRQSTEAF
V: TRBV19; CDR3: ASSTPGQDVNTEAF
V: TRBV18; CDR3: ASSQGVGSFQETQY
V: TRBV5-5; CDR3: ASSLSGTNEKLF
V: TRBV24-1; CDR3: ATSDHRDRRTDTQY
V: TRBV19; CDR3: ASTLDRKGYGYT
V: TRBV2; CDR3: ASSLKNTGELF
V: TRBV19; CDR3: ASSMAGDFIPQH
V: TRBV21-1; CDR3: AGLRTGATYEQY
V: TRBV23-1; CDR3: ASSQKGPGTEAF
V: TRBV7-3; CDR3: ASSSYGEGTGELF
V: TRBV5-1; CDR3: ASSLGLADPYNEQF
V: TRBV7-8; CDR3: ASSLGTSGSADTQY
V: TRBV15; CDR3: ATSQDRGNQPQH
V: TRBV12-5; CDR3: ASAPGQGSTGELF
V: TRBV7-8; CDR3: ASSLVVLAGGKSEQY
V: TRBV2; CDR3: ASSGGREGYGYT